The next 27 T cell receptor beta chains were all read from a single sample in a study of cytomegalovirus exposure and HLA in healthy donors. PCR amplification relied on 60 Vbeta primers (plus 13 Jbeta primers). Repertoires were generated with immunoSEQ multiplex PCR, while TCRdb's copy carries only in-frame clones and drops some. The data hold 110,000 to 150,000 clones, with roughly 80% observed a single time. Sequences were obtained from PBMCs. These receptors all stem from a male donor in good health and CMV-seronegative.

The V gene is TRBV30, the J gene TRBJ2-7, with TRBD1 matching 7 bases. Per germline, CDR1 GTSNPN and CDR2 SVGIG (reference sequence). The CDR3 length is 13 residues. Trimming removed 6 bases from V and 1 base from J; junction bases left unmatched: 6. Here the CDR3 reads CACFRDSSYEQYF. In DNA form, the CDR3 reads TGTGCCTGCTTCCGGGACAGTTCCTACGAGCAGTACTTC.

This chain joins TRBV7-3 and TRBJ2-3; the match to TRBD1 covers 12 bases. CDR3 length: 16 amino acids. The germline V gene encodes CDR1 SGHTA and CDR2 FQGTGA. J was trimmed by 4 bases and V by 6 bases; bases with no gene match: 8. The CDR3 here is CASSRRGQGAADTQYF. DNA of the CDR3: TGTGCCAGCAGTCGAAGGGGACAGGGGGCGGCAGATACGCAGTATTTT.

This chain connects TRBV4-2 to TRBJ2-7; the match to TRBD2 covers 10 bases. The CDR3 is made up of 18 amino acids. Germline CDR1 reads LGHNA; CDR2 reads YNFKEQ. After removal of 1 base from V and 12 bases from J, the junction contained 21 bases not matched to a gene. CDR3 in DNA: TGTGCCAGCAGCCAAGTTGGATCACTCGGGGCTAGCGGGAGTGTACTGTACTTC. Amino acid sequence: CASSQVGSLGASGSVLYF.

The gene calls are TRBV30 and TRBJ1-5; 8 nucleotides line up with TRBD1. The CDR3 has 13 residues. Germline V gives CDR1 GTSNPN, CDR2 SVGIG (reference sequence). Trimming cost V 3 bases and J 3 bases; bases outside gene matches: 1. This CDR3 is CAWSRGPNQPQHF. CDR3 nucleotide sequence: TGTGCCTGGAGCAGGGGGCCCAATCAGCCCCAGCATTTT.

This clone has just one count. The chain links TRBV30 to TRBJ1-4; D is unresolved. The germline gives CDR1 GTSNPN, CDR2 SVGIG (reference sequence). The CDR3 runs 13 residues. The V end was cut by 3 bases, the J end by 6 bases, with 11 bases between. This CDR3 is CAWSPGFDEKLFF. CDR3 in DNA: TGTGCCTGGAGCCCGGGGTTTGATGAAAAACTGTTTTTT. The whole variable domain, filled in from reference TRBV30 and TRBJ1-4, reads SQTIHQWPATLVQPVGSPLSLECTVEGTSNPNLYWYRQAAGRGLQLLFYSVGIGQISSEVPQNLSASRPQDRQFILSSKKLLLSDSGFYLCAWSPGFDEKLFFGSGTQLSVL.

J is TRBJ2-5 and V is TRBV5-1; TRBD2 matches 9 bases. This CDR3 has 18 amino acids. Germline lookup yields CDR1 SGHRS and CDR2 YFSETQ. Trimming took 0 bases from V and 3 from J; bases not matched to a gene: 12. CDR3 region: CASSLAEGVAGVEETQYF. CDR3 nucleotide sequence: TGCGCCAGCAGCTTGGCCGAGGGAGTAGCGGGAGTGGAAGAGACCCAGTACTTC.

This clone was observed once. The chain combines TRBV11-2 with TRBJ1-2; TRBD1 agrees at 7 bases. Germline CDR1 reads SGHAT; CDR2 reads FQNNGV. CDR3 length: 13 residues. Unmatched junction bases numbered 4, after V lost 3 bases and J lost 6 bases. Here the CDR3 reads CASSLGTANGYTF. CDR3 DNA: TGTGCCAGCAGCTTGGGGACAGCTAATGGCTACACCTTC.

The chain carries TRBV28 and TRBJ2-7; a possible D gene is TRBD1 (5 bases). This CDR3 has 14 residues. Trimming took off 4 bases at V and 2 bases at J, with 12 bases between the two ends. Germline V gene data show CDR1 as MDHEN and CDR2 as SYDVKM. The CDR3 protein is CASSYSRDPYEQYF. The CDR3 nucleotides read TGTGCCAGCAGTTATAGCAGGGATCCCTACGAGCAGTACTTC.

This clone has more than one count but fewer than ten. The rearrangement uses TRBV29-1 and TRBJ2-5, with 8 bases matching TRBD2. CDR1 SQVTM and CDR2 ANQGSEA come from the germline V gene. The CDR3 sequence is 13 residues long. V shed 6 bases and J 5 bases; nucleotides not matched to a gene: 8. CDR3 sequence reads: CSVLRTSIETQYF. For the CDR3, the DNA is TGCAGCGTCCTGAGGACTAGCATCGAGACCCAGTACTTC. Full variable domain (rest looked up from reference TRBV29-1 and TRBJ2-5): SAVISQKPSRDICQRGTSLTIQCQVDSQVTMMFWYRQQPGQSLTLIATANQGSEATYESGFVIDKFPISRPNLTFSTLTVSNMSPEDSSIYLCSVLRTSIETQYFGPGTRLLVL.

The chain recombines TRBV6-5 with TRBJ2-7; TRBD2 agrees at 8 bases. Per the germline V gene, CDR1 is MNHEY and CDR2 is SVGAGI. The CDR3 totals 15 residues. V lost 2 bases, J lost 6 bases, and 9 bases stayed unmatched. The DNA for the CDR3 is TGTGCCAGCAGTTACGAGGCAGCGGGAGAATCCGAGCAGTACTTC. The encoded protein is CASSYEAAGESEQYF.

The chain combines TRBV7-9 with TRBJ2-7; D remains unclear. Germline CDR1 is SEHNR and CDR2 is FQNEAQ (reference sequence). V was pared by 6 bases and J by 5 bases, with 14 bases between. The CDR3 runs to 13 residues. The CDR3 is CASSFPNPNEQYF. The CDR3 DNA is TGTGCCAGCAGTTTCCCTAACCCCAACGAGCAGTACTTC.

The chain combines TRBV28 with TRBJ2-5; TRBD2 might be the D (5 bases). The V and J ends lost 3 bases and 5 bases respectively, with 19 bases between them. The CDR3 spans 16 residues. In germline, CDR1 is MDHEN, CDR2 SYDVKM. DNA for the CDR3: TGTGCCAGCAGTTTGTGGGCAGTCGGGGTGTGGGAGACCCAGTACTTC. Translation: CASSLWAVGVWETQYF.

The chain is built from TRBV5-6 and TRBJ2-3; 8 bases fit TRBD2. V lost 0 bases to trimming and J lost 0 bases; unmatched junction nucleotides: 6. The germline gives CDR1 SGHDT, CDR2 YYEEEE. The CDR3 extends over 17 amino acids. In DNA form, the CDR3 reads TGTGCCAGCAGCTTGGGGACTAGCAGAATTAGCACAGATACGCAGTATTTT. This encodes CASSLGTSRISTDTQYF.

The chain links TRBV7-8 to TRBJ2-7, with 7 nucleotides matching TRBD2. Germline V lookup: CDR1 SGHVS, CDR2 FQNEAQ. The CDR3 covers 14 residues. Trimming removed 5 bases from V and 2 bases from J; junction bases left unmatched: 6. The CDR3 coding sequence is TGTGCCAGCAGCAATAGCGGGCCGGCCTACGAGCAGTACTTC. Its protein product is CASSNSGPAYEQYF.

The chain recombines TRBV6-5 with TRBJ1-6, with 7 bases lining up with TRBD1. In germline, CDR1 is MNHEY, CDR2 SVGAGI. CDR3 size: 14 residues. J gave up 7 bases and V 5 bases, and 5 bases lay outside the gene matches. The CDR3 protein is CASSLGTVNSPLHF. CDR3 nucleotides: TGTGCCAGCAGTCTCGGGACAGTAAATTCACCCCTCCACTTT.

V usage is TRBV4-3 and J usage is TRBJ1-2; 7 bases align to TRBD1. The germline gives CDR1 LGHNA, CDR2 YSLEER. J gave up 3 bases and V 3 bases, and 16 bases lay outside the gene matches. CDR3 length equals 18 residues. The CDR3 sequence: CASSQERDSYTGDYGYTF. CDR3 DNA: TGCGCCAGCAGCCAGGAACGGGACAGCTACACCGGGGACTATGGCTACACCTTC.

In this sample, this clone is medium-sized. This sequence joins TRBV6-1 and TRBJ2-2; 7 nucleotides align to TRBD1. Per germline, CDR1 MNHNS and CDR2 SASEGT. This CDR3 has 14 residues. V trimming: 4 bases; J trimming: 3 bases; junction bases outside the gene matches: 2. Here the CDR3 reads CASSGQGDTGELFF. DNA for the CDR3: TGTGCCAGCAGTGGACAGGGAGACACCGGGGAGCTGTTTTTT.

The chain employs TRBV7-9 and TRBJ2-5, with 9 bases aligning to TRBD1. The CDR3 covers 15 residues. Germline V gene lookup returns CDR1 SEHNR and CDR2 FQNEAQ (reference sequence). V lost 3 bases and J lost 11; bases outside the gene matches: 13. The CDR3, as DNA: TGTGCCAGCAGCTTCCCCGGGACAGGGATCAATGAGCAGTACTTC. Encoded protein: CASSFPGTGINEQYF.

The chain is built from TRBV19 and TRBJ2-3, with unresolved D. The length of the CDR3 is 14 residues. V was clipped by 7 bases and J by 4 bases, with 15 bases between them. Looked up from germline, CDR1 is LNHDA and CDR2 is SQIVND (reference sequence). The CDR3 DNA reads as TGTGCCAGTAAAGGCGCATACCAGGCAGATACGCAGTATTTT. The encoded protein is CASKGAYQADTQYF.

CDR3: CASSYGTVVTDTQYF. DNA for the CDR3: TGTGCCAGCAGCTACGGGACAGTGGTCACAGATACGCAGTATTTT. The rearrangement joins TRBV7-9 to TRBJ2-3; 7 bases fit TRBD1. Germline assignment: CDR1 SEHNR and CDR2 FQNEAQ (reference sequence). The CDR3 runs 15 residues. J lost 2 bases, V lost 4 bases, and 6 bases had no gene match.

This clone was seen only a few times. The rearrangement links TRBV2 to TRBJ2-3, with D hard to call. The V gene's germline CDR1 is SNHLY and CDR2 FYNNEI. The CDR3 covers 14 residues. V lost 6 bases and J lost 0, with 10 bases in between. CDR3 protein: CASRYMESTDTQYF. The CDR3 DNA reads TGTGCCAGCAGGTACATGGAGAGCACAGATACGCAGTATTTT. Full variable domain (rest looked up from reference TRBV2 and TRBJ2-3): EPEVTQTPSHQVTQMGQEVILRCVPISNHLYFYWYRQILGQKVEFLVSFYNNEISEKSEIFDDQFSVERPDGSNFTLKIRSTKLEDSAMYFCASRYMESTDTQYFGPGTRLTVL.

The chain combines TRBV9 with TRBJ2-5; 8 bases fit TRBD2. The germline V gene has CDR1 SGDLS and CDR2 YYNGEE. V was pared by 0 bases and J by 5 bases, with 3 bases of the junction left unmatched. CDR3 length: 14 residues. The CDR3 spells CASSVGGGPETQYF. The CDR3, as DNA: TGTGCCAGCAGCGTAGGCGGGGGGCCGGAGACCCAGTACTTC.

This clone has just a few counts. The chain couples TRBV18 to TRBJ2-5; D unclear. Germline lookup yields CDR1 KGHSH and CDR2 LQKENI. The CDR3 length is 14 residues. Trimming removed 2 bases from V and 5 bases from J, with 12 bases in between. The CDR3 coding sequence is TGTGCCAGCTCACCATATAAGCTCCCGGAGACCCAGTACTTC. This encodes CASSPYKLPETQYF.

As DNA, the CDR3 is TGTGCCAGCAGTGCCCACGGGACAGGGTTTTTCTACGAGCAGTACTTC. It specifies CASSAHGTGFFYEQYF. This sequence joins TRBV27 and TRBJ2-7; the match to TRBD1 covers 9 bases. The CDR3 spans 16 residues. With V trimmed by 5 bases and J by 3 bases, 11 bases remained unmatched. Germline-derived CDR1 and CDR2 are MNHEY and SMNVEV (reference sequence).

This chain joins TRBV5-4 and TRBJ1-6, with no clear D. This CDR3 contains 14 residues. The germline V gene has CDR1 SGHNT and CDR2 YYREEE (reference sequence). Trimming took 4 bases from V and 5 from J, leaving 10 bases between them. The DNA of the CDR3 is TGTGCCAGCAGCAGAACAGCTGATAATTCACCCCTCCACTTT. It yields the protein CASSRTADNSPLHF.

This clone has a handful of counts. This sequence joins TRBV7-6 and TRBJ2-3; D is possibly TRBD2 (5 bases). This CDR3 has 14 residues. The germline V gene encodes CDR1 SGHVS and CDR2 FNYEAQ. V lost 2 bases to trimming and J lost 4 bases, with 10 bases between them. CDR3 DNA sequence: TGTGCCAGCAGCTTACTAGCCCCGCCAGATACGCAGTATTTT. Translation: CASSLLAPPDTQYF.

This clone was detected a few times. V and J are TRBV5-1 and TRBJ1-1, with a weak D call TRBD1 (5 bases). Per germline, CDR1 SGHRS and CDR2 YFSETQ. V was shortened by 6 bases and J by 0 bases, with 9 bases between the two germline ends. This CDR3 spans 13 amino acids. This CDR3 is CASTAGLNTEAFF. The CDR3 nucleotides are TGCGCCAGCACGGCAGGGTTGAACACTGAAGCTTTCTTT.